The 15 T cell receptor beta chains in this list originate from one sample, sequenced in a study of T cell repertoires in cytomegalovirus infection. Using its own MiXCR run on the reads, TCRdb lists one record per CDR3 protein. The data show approximately 550,000 distinct CDR3 sequences, more than 15% seen once. The sample comprised CD8+ T cells from PBMCs. The receptor source for this set is a human donor in good health (CMV status not recorded). Some clones in this sample may be carry-over from other donors' samples.

This clonotype was counted ten times or more. J is TRBJ1-1 and V is TRBV7-9; D may be TRBD1 (6 bases). Germline V gives CDR1 SEHNR, CDR2 FQNEAQ (reference sequence). Trimming shortened V by 0 bases and J by 1 base, and 12 bases separated the two germline ends. The CDR3 has 16 residues. CDR3 coding DNA: TGTGCCAGCAGCTTAGCAGCCGGGACACCGAACACTGAAGCTTTCTTT. Protein sequence: CASSLAAGTPNTEAFF. Combining the CDR3 with reference TRBV7-9 and TRBJ1-1 gives the whole variable domain DTGVSQNPRHKITKRGQNVTFRCDPISEHNRLYWYRQTLGQGPEFLTYFQNEAQLEKSRLLSDRFSAERPKGSFSTLEIQRTEQGDSAMYLCASSLAAGTPNTEAFFGQGTRLTVV.

Notes on this clonotype: This may be a read error: a much more frequent sequence differs by one nucleotide. The CDR3 does not close with the conserved phenylalanine or tryptophan, likely indicating a read error. This chain joins TRBV27 and TRBJ2-1; weak D call: TRBD2 (5 bases). The CDR3 runs to 15 residues. Trimming stripped 3 bases from V and 4 bases from J, with 13 bases between. Per germline, CDR1 MNHEY and CDR2 SMNVEV (reference sequence). The CDR3 region has the DNA TGTGCCAGCAGTTTCTCGCGGGTTGGGTACAATGAGCAGTTCTTA. Protein product: CASSFSRVGYNEQFL.

This clonotype was detected a few times. V gene TRBV6-1 combines with J gene TRBJ2-7, with D perhaps TRBD2 (6 bases). The length of the CDR3 is 16 residues. V lost 6 bases to trimming and J lost 3 bases, with 21 bases between them. CDR1 MNHNS and CDR2 SASEGT come from the germline V gene. The CDR3 DNA reads as TGTGCCAGCAGCGTTAACCGGGACTGGCCTTACTACGAGCAGTACTTC. It encodes CASSVNRDWPYYEQYF.

This clonotype has at least ten counts. CDR3 DNA: TGTGCCAGCAGCTTGTCCGGGCAAGGCTATGGCTACACCTTC. Translating gives CASSLSGQGYGYTF. The chain recombines TRBV7-9 with TRBJ1-2; D is unresolved. The CDR3 has 14 residues. V was clipped by 3 bases and J by 4 bases, with 12 bases between them. Per the germline V gene, CDR1 is SEHNR and CDR2 is FQNEAQ (reference sequence).

This clonotype was found many times. Here the CDR3 reads CASTSRGAGLSSPLHF. The DNA for the CDR3 is TGTGCCAGTACCAGCAGGGGCGCTGGGTTAAGTTCACCCCTCCACTTT. The chain has TRBV19 and TRBJ1-6; a possible D gene is TRBD1 (6 bases). Trimming took off 7 bases at V and 9 bases at J, with 22 bases between the two ends. CDR3 length: 16 residues. Germline V gene lookup returns CDR1 LNHDA and CDR2 SQIVND (reference sequence).

In its sample, this clonotype was seen a few times. The V gene is TRBV20-1, the J gene TRBJ2-3; D possibly corresponds to TRBD1 (5 bases). This CDR3 has 13 amino acids. Trimming pared 1 base from V and 6 bases from J, leaving 11 bases between. Germline values: CDR1 DFQATT, CDR2 SNEGSKA (reference sequence). CDR3 coding DNA: TGCAGTGCTAGAGCGTTAGGGGCTGATACGCAGTATTTT. Its translation is CSARALGADTQYF.

The chain has TRBV9 and TRBJ2-1, with TRBD2 matching 11 bases. This CDR3 contains 20 residues. Trimming removed 0 bases from V and 0 bases from J; junction bases left unmatched: 11. CDR1 is SGDLS, CDR2 YYNGEE, per germline. CDR3 amino acids: CASSVGIPSGRSSSYNEQFF. CDR3 nucleotide sequence: TGTGCCAGCAGCGTAGGGATTCCTAGCGGGAGGTCCTCCTCCTACAATGAGCAGTTCTTC.

The V call is TRBV28, the J call TRBJ2-7, with 7 bases fitting TRBD1. The CDR3 length is 13 residues. CDR1 and CDR2 (germline): MDHEN, SYDVKM. The trim removed 5 bases at V and 5 bases at J, leaving 6 bases unmatched. CDR3 nucleotide sequence: TGTGCCAGCAGTAGGGGACAGATCGACGAGCAGTACTTC. It is translated as CASSRGQIDEQYF.

The chain has TRBV28 and TRBJ1-2; tentative D call: TRBD1 (5 bases). CDR1 MDHEN and CDR2 SYDVKM come from the germline V gene. This CDR3 region has 16 residues. The germline V and J ends were trimmed by 2 bases and 4 bases, with 17 bases remaining between them. CDR3 sequence (DNA): TGTGCCAGCAGTTTAAAGGCCCTCAGGGTTTTCTATGGCTACACCTTC. Encoded protein: CASSLKALRVFYGYTF.

This clonotype was seen many times. The chain recombines TRBV12-3 or TRBV12-4 with TRBJ1-3; weak D call: TRBD1 (5 bases). The CDR3 has 16 residues. The V gene lost 5 bases and the J gene lost 0 bases, with 14 bases spanning the gap. The CDR3 sequence: CASSGTDPYSGNTIYF. The CDR3 region has the DNA TGTGCCAGCAGTGGGACGGACCCCTACTCTGGAAACACCATATATTTT.

Remarks on this clonotype: Since a much larger clone is just one base distant, this may be a read error. The gene calls are TRBV24-1 and TRBJ2-2; D possibly corresponds to TRBD1 (6 bases). Per germline, CDR1 KGHDR and CDR2 SFDVKD. CDR3 length: 15 residues. V was pared by 9 bases and J by 6 bases, with 19 bases between. CDR3: CATRVGTSSPGELFF. Here the CDR3 DNA reads TGTGCCACCCGTGTCGGGACATCGAGTCCCGGGGAGCTGTTTTTT.

This clonotype has just a few counts. For the CDR3, the DNA is TGTGCCAGCAGTTTACCGCAGGGATGGGAGCAGTACTTC. Protein: CASSLPQGWEQYF. The chain has TRBV28 and TRBJ2-7; tentative D call: TRBD1 (5 bases). Germline-derived CDR1 and CDR2 are MDHEN and SYDVKM. The CDR3 length is 13 residues. V lost 2 bases to trimming and J lost 7 bases, with 12 bases between them.

This clonotype was observed at least ten times. The CDR3 DNA reads TGTGCCAGCACCCTCCTATTGACTAGCGGATTAGGGAATGAGCAGTTCTTC. It yields the protein CASTLLLTSGLGNEQFF. The V call is TRBV28, the J call TRBJ2-1; 9 bases are a match to TRBD2. V was pared by 7 bases and J by 7 bases, with 17 bases of the junction left unmatched. Germline V gene sequence: CDR1 MDHEN, CDR2 SYDVKM. This CDR3 has 17 amino acids.

J is TRBJ2-2 and V is TRBV20-1; 10 nucleotides match TRBD2. The germline gives CDR1 DFQATT, CDR2 SNEGSKA (reference sequence). With V trimmed by 3 bases and J by 9 bases, 4 bases remained unmatched. There are 13 residues in the CDR3. CDR3 coding DNA: TGCAGTGCTAGCCCTAGCGGGAGTCGGGAGCTGTTTTTT. It is translated as CSASPSGSRELFF.

This clonotype was seen only once. This chain uses TRBV5-6 with TRBJ1-6, with a weak D call TRBD1 (5 bases). Trimming cost V 4 bases and J 6 bases, with 11 bases left between them. In germline, CDR1 is SGHDT, CDR2 YYEEEE. This CDR3 has 14 amino acids. The CDR3 region is CASSQGRFNSPLHF. The CDR3 nucleotides read TGTGCCAGCAGCCAGGGACGGTTTAATTCACCCCTCCACTTT.